The next 8 T cell receptor beta chains were all read from a single sample in a study of shared clonotypes between healthy human individuals. Profiled with immunoSEQ multiplex PCR; TCRdb holds only in-frame clones, not every one. This sample has 1.6 million or so clones, with approximately 98.5% found just once. The specimen was naive CD4+ T cells sorted from blood. This sample's subset: CD45RA+ positively selected. All receptors derive from a man under 40 in good health.

The chain uses TRBV7-2 and TRBJ2-2; 7 positions match TRBD2. Losses at the gene ends were 5 bases for V and 4 bases for J; bases not matched to a gene: 7. The CDR3 consists of 15 residues. Per germline, CDR1 SGHTA and CDR2 FQGNSA. For the CDR3, the DNA is TGTGCCAGCAGCCCGGAAGGGAGGGTCACCGGGGAGCTGTTTTTT. Protein product: CASSPEGRVTGELFF.

In its sample, this clone was seen once. V and J are TRBV6-1 and TRBJ1-5; TRBD1 agrees at 8 bases. V dropped 6 bases and J dropped 4; count of bases not matched to a gene: 2. The CDR3 is made up of 13 amino acids. Germline-derived CDR1 and CDR2 are MNHNS and SASEGT. The CDR3 nucleotides read TGTGCCAGCAGACAGGGGGTTAATCAGCCCCAGCATTTT. Translated, it gives CASRQGVNQPQHF.

The rearrangement links TRBV18 to TRBJ2-2; possible D gene TRBD2, 5 bases. The CDR3 runs to 15 residues. Looked up from germline, CDR1 is KGHSH and CDR2 is LQKENI. The V end was cut by 2 bases, the J end by 2 bases, with 9 bases between. This CDR3 is CASSPYGGNTGELFF. CDR3 sequence (DNA): TGTGCCAGCTCACCATATGGAGGAAACACCGGGGAGCTGTTTTTT.

V and J are TRBV5-1 and TRBJ1-2; D is ambiguous. CDR1 and CDR2 from the germline V gene are SGHRS and YFSETQ. The V end lost 0 bases, the J end lost 0 bases, and 12 bases lay between the germline ends. CDR3 size: 16 residues. The chain's CDR3 is CASSLVSGGTNYGYTF. CDR3 nucleotides: TGCGCCAGCAGCTTGGTTTCTGGCGGAACTAACTATGGCTACACCTTC.

This chain uses TRBV7-2 with TRBJ1-5; no firm D call. CDR3 size: 15 residues. V lost 1 base to trimming and J lost 5 bases, with 12 bases between them. The germline V gene has CDR1 SGHTA and CDR2 FQGNSA. CDR3 DNA sequence: TGTGCCAGCAGCTTAGTACCCACCCTTCATCAGCCCCAGCATTTT. Amino acid sequence: CASSLVPTLHQPQHF.

A remark on this clone: This same CDR3 is encoded by further DNA sequences in the sample. The rearrangement uses TRBV29-1 and TRBJ2-3; TRBD1 agrees at 7 bases. Germline CDR1 is SQVTM and CDR2 is ANQGSEA. The ends lost 7 bases at V and 3 bases at J; junction bases unmatched: 1. The CDR3 contains 11 residues. The CDR3 is CSADRTDTQYF. Here the CDR3 DNA reads TGCAGCGCGGACAGGACAGATACGCAGTATTTT.

This clone was counted a single time. V and J are TRBV18 and TRBJ2-5, with 8 bases lining up with TRBD2. This CDR3 spans 15 amino acids. Germline trimming cut 4 bases from V and 5 bases from J; bases unmatched to any gene: 9. Germline values: CDR1 KGHSH, CDR2 LQKENI. CDR3 region: CASSRLREGRETQYF. Here the CDR3 DNA reads TGTGCCAGCTCACGGCTACGGGAGGGAAGGGAGACCCAGTACTTC.

The chain combines TRBV5-6 with TRBJ2-7, with TRBD2 matching 8 bases. The CDR3 has 16 amino acids. Trimming removed 4 bases from V and 3 bases from J; junction bases left unmatched: 12. CDR1 and CDR2 (germline): SGHDT, YYEEEE. CDR3 sequence reads: CASSDLSGTNRYEQYF. DNA for the CDR3: TGTGCCAGCAGCGATCTTAGCGGGACAAATCGCTACGAGCAGTACTTC.